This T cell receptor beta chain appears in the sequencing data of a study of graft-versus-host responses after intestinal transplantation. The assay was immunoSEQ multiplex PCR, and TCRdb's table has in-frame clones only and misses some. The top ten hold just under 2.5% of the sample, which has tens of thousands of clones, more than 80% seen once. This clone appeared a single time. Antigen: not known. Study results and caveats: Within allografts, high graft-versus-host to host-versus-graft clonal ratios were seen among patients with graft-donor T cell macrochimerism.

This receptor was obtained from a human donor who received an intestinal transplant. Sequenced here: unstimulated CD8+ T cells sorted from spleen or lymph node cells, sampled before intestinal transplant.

The CDR3 is CASSLGETLANYGYTF. The DNA for the CDR3 is TGTGCCAGCAGCTTAGGGGAGACACTAGCTAACTATGGCTACACCTTC. The rearrangement links TRBV13 to TRBJ1-2; no firm D call. There are 16 residues in the CDR3. V lost 0 bases and J 0 bases, leaving 11 bases between the germline ends. Germline V gene sequence: CDR1 PRHDT, CDR2 FYEKMQ (reference sequence).